This TCR beta chain came from a study of cytomegalovirus exposure and HLA in healthy donors. Study outcomes and limitations: In a later analysis, V- and J-gene trimming of beta chains associated with a DCLRE1C missense variant, replicated independently. A highly shared variant cluster was judged a likely technical artifact.

Primers for the PCR totalled 60 Vbeta and 13 Jbeta. The protocol was immunoSEQ multiplex PCR, while the TCRdb copy is restricted to in-frame clones and leaves out a portion. The sample lists over 110,000 clones; more than 75% were seen once. On this clone itself: Its antigen is as yet unknown.

Trimming took 9 bases from V and 3 from J; bases not matched to a gene: 17. Germline CDR1 and CDR2: MDHEN and SYDVKM. The CDR3 extends over 17 amino acids. The source of this sequence is a female donor in good health and CMV-seronegative. This chain uses TRBV28 with TRBJ1-2; the match to TRBD1 covers 9 bases. Input material: PBMCs. DNA of the CDR3: TGTGCCAGTACTACCCTCATGGGGCGGACAGGGGACTATGGCTACACCTTC. This codes for CASTTLMGRTGDYGYTF.